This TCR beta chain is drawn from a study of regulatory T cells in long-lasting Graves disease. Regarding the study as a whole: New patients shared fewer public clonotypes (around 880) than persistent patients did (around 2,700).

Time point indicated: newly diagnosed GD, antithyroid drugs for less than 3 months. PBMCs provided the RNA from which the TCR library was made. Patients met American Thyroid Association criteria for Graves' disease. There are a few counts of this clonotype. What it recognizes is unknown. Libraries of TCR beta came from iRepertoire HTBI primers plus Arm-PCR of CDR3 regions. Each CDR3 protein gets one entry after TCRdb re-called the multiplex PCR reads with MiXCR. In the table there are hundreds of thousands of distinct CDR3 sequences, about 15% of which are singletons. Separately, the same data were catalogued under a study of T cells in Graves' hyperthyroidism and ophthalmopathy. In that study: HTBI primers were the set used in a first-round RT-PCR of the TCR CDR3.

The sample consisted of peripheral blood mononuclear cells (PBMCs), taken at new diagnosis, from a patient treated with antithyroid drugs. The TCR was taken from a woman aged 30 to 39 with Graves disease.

The CDR3 protein is CASSTQGVSTDTQYF. The CDR3, as DNA: TGTGCCAGCAGTACTCAGGGAGTCAGCACAGATACGCAGTATTTT. The gene calls are TRBV7-3 and TRBJ2-3; D tentatively reads TRBD1 or TRBD2 (5 bases each). The CDR3 contains 15 residues. V gave up 6 bases and J gave up 0 bases, with 13 bases separating them. Looked up from germline, CDR1 is SGHTA and CDR2 is FQGTGA.